These T cell receptor beta chains were read from a single sample in a study of CD8+ T cells in alopecia areata. The protocol was immunoSEQ multiplex PCR, while the TCRdb copy is restricted to in-frame clones and leaves out a portion. The table records about 180,000 clones, just under 60% of them present only once. The sequenced sample was CD4+ T cells sorted from blood, obtained at week 0. Receptors originate from a human donor with alopecia areata. The CDR3 runs from the conserved cysteine through the conserved F or W. A D gene is named only where the DNA matches it firmly. Size is omitted from some rows. Given values are once, few, many or a class for expanded clones.

V	D	J	size	DNA	CDR3
TRBV15	NA	TRBJ2-3	NA	TGTGCCACTTCCCCAGGGGGGGCCGGCACAGATACGCAGTATTTT	CATSPGGAGTDTQYF
TRBV7-8	NA	TRBJ1-6	NA	TGTGCCAGCAGCTTAGCAGGGCGGAATTCACCCCTCCACTTT	CASSLAGRNSPLHF
TRBV14	TRBD2	TRBJ2-7	NA	TGTGCCAGCAGCCAAGGTCTAGCGGGGGGCCCTAGCTTC	CASSQGLAGGPSF
TRBV2	NA	TRBJ1-2	NA	TGTGCCACCTCCCCGGAAGGCTATGGCTACACCTTC	CATSPEGYGYTF
TRBV18	NA	TRBJ2-2	few	TGTGCCAGCTCACCACCCAGCACCGGGGAGCTGTTTTTT	CASSPPSTGELFF
TRBV2	NA	TRBJ2-5	NA	TGTGCCAGCAGTAGGATCCAGGAGACCCAGTACTTC	CASSRIQETQYF
TRBV30	TRBD2	TRBJ2-3	NA	TGTGCCTCCACCCAAGCGGGGCCCACAGATACGCAGTATTTT	CASTQAGPTDTQYF
TRBV29-1	NA	TRBJ1-2	NA	TGCAGCGATTTGGGGACCCCCTATGGCTACACCTTC	CSDLGTPYGYTF
TRBV7-9	TRBD1	TRBJ2-5	NA	TGTGCCAGCAGCTTAGAGGCAGGGGGCGAGACCCAGTACTTC	CASSLEAGGETQYF
TRBV4-1	TRBD2	TRBJ2-5	NA	TGCGCCAGCAGCCAACAGGGTGGAGCGGGGGAAGGGGAGACCCAGTACTTC	CASSQQGGAGEGETQYF
TRBV19	NA	TRBJ2-4	NA	TGTGCCAGTAACACAGGGGCGGGGGACATTCAGTACTTC	CASNTGAGDIQYF
TRBV15	TRBD1	TRBJ1-2	NA	TGTGCCACCAGCAGAGATCCAGGGGGCGGGTATGGCTACACCTTC	CATSRDPGGGYGYTF
TRBV6-5	TRBD1	TRBJ1-5	NA	TGTGCCACGGGACAGGGATATCAGCCCCAGCATTTT	CATGQGYQPQHF
TRBV29-1	NA	TRBJ1-1	few	TGCAGCGTTGCCGGGTGGGGGGTTGAAGCTTTCTTT	CSVAGWGVEAFF
TRBV7-9	NA	TRBJ1-2	NA	TGTGCCAGCAGCTTAAACGGCTATGGCTACACCTTC	CASSLNGYGYTF
TRBV5-1	TRBD1	TRBJ1-6	few	TGCGCCAGCAGCTTGTGGGCCCGCCAGACAGGGGGCGGTTCACCCCTCCACTTT	CASSLWARQTGGGSPLHF
TRBV5-6	TRBD2	TRBJ2-5	few	TGTGCCAGCAGCTTGGTAGAGACCGCGGGGGAGTACTTC	CASSLVETAGEYF
TRBV7-2	TRBD2	TRBJ2-3	NA	TGTGCCAGCAGCTTAGTAGGGGCTAGCGGGGCCTCAGATACGCAGTATTTT	CASSLVGASGASDTQYF
TRBV25-1	TRBD1	TRBJ1-2	NA	TGTGCCAGCAGTGCCGGACAGGGGGGCTTTGTCTATGGCTACACCTTC	CASSAGQGGFVYGYTF
TRBV9	NA	TRBJ1-6	NA	TGTGCCAGCAGCGTAGGTCAGAACCCTAATTCACCCCTCCACTTT	CASSVGQNPNSPLHF
TRBV12-5	NA	TRBJ2-6	few	TGTGCTAGTGGTCGTGGGGCCAACGTCCTGACTTTC	CASGRGANVLTF
TRBV6-5	TRBD1	TRBJ1-6	NA	TGTGCCAGCAGGACAGGGGGTAATTCACCCCTCCACTTT	CASRTGGNSPLHF
TRBV29-1	NA	TRBJ2-6	NA	TGCAGCGTTCTGGCTGGGGCCAACGTCCTGACTTTC	CSVLAGANVLTF
TRBV2	NA	TRBJ2-7	NA	TGTGCCAGCAGTGAATTGGAAGCTACCGAGCAGTACTTC	CASSELEATEQYF
TRBV5-6	NA	TRBJ2-2	NA	TGTGCCAGCACCTACGGGCAGGTACGCGCCGGGGAGCTGTTTTTT	CASTYGQVRAGELFF
TRBV5-1	NA	TRBJ2-6	NA	TGCGCCAGCGGACAAGCCTCTGGGGCCAACGTCCTGACTTTC	CASGQASGANVLTF
TRBV30	NA	TRBJ1-5	NA	TGTGCCTGGAGTGTCCTCAGGGGTGGGGGGCCCCAGCATTTT	CAWSVLRGGGPQHF
TRBV7-8	TRBD1	TRBJ1-6	few	TGTGCCAGCAGCTTCGAAACAGGGGTGAATTCACCCCTCCACTTT	CASSFETGVNSPLHF
TRBV10-3	NA	TRBJ2-1	NA	TGTGCCATCACGCGGAACGGACAGAACAATGAGCAGTTCTTC	CAITRNGQNNEQFF
TRBV29-1	TRBD1	TRBJ1-2	NA	TGCAGCGTTGGAGGGACAGGGAGTGGCTACACCTTC	CSVGGTGSGYTF
TRBV11-2	NA	TRBJ2-1	NA	TGTGCCAGCAGCGCCGGACTTTCCTACAATGAGCAGTTCTTC	CASSAGLSYNEQFF
TRBV9	NA	TRBJ1-6	NA	TGTGCCAGCGGCCGGGACGGCAATTCACCCCTCCACTTT	CASGRDGNSPLHF
TRBV7-2	NA	TRBJ2-3	few	TGTGCCAGCAGCCACGACAGATACACAGATACGCAGTATTTT	CASSHDRYTDTQYF
TRBV9	TRBD1	TRBJ1-2	NA	TGTGCCAGCAGCGTAGGGTTTGGGACAGCAAATTCTAACTATGGCTACACCTTC	CASSVGFGTANSNYGYTF
TRBV20-1	NA	TRBJ2-7	NA	TGCAGTGCTCCCCAGGGCGGGGAGCAGTACTTC	CSAPQGGEQYF
TRBV7-6	TRBD1	TRBJ2-1	NA	TGTGCCAGCAGCTTAGGGGGACAGGGGATTGATGAGCAGTTCTTC	CASSLGGQGIDEQFF
TRBV9	NA	TRBJ1-2	NA	TGTGCCAGCAGCTCGCTGGCCAGGTCAGGCTATGGCTACACCTTC	CASSSLARSGYGYTF
TRBV6-6	NA	TRBJ1-2	many	TGTGCCAGCAGTTACGGGCAAGATGGCTACACCTTC	CASSYGQDGYTF
TRBV29-1	NA	TRBJ2-5	NA	TGCAGTTGGGGAGGAGTACAAGAGACCCAGTACTTC	CSWGGVQETQYF
TRBV5-6	NA	TRBJ1-2	NA	TGTGCCAGCATCCGGGGGGCTGACTATGGCTACACCTTC	CASIRGADYGYTF
TRBV11-2	NA	TRBJ2-2	NA	TGTGCCAGCAGCTTAGCCAGGGGCCCCGGGGAGCTGTTTTTT	CASSLARGPGELFF
TRBV5-6	TRBD1	TRBJ1-2	NA	TGTGCCAGCAGTCGGGACAGGGCCTATGGCTACACCTTC	CASSRDRAYGYTF
TRBV5-1	NA	TRBJ2-7	NA	TGCGCCAGCAGCTGGCCCGGCGTGGGGGACGAGCAGTACTTC	CASSWPGVGDEQYF
TRBV28	NA	TRBJ1-2	few	TGTGCCAGCAGTTTGTCCACTTCATACTATGGCTACACCTTC	CASSLSTSYYGYTF
TRBV14	TRBD1	TRBJ2-1	NA	TGTGCCAGCAGCCCATTCGGGACAGGGGGCACCTCCTACAATGAGCAGTTCTTC	CASSPFGTGGTSYNEQFF
TRBV28	TRBD1	TRBJ1-5	few	TGTGCCAGCAGGGAAGGACAGGTCGGGCGTCAGCCCCAGCATTTT	CASREGQVGRQPQHF
TRBV5-1	TRBD2	TRBJ2-7	once	TGCGCCAGCAGCAGGACTAGCGGCCATGGGATAAGCTCCTACGAGCAGTACTTC	CASSRTSGHGISSYEQYF
TRBV11-2	NA	TRBJ2-3	NA	TGTGCCTGCCGAGACGGCCGCACAGATACGCAGTATTTT	CACRDGRTDTQYF
TRBV4-1	NA	TRBJ1-1	NA	TGCGCCAGCAGCCAGTTACAGGAGAACACTGAAGCTTTCTTT	CASSQLQENTEAFF
TRBV29-1	TRBD2	TRBJ2-5	few	TGCAGCGCCGGGGGGGAAGAGACCCAGTACTTC	CSAGGEETQYF
TRBV2	TRBD1	TRBJ2-1	few	TGTGCCAGCAGTGTGCAGGGGGATCGGAATGAGCAGTTCTTC	CASSVQGDRNEQFF
TRBV5-1	NA	TRBJ1-2	NA	TGCGCCAGCAGCCCTGGACTGGATTACTATGGCTACACCTTC	CASSPGLDYYGYTF
TRBV29-1	NA	TRBJ2-1	NA	TGCAGCGTTGGTGAGGGGGGTGCCTACAATGAGCAGTTCTTC	CSVGEGGAYNEQFF
TRBV7-2	TRBD2	TRBJ2-3	NA	TGTGCCAGCAGCCCGGAGGCTAGCGGGAGCACAGATACGCAGTATTTT	CASSPEASGSTDTQYF
TRBV5-1	NA	TRBJ1-1	NA	TGCGCCAGCAGCAAGGAAAATCCCACTGAAGCTTTCTTT	CASSKENPTEAFF